What follows are 13 T cell receptor beta chains derived from one specimen sequenced in a study of human T cells and chemical hapten exposure. TCRdb re-derived calls from the RACE reads in MiXCR, one entry per CDR3 protein. The data contain about 51,000 distinct CDR3 sequences, roughly 9.9% of them singletons. Time point noted: pre-sensitization, week 0. The treatment is: therapeutic diphenylcyclopropenone sensitization with weekly scalp DPC. The source material was whole blood, sampled in connection with sensitization to the hapten diphenylcyclopropenone (DPC). Receptors were obtained from a woman aged 40 to 50 with alopecia areata. Some clones in this sample may be carry-over from other donors' samples.

This clonotype was seen only a few times. The chain uses TRBV7-8 and TRBJ2-1, with 11 bases identical to TRBD2. The CDR3 is made up of 15 amino acids. Trimming removed 6 bases from V and 4 bases from J; junction bases left unmatched: 5. Germline CDR1 is SGHVS and CDR2 is FQNEAQ. This CDR3 reads CASSRGTSGYNEQFF. Here the CDR3 DNA reads TGTGCCAGCAGTCGCGGGACTAGCGGTTACAATGAGCAGTTCTTC.

A few counts support this clonotype. The V gene is TRBV7-2, the J gene TRBJ2-7; TRBD2 might be the D (6 bases). Germline V gene lookup returns CDR1 SGHTA and CDR2 FQGNSA. V lost 4 bases and J lost 4, with 11 bases in between. This CDR3 comprises 13 residues. The DNA of the CDR3 is TGTGCCAGCAGCTCAAGCCGGGGGTACGAGCAGTACTTC. Translation: CASSSSRGYEQYF.

This clonotype was recorded a few times. At one of its ends the junction is not consistent with the germline gene, which may arise from a read error. The rearrangement links TRBV20-1 to TRBJ2-3; D uncertain. The CDR3 is 14 amino acids. The germline gives CDR1 DFQATT, CDR2 SNEGSKA (reference sequence). Here the CDR3 reads CSARGWGDTDTQYF. Here the CDR3 DNA reads TGCAGTGCCAGAGGATGGGGTGACACAGATACGCAGTATTTT.

The genes are TRBV10-3 and TRBJ2-4; 8 bases fit TRBD2. Per germline, CDR1 ENHRY and CDR2 SYGVKD. The CDR3 has 17 amino acids. Trimming cost V 0 bases and J 7 bases; bases outside gene matches: 11. The CDR3, as DNA: TGTGCCATCAGTGAGTCAGACCCCGGGGGGGGGCGGAACATTCAGTACTTC. This encodes CAISESDPGGGRNIQYF.

This clonotype was recorded many times. V and J are TRBV6-5 and TRBJ1-1; D is unresolved. The germline gives CDR1 MNHEY, CDR2 SVGAGI. The CDR3 totals 14 residues. Trimming removed 7 bases at V and 7 bases at J, with 19 bases between. CDR3 residues: CASTTDWRRGEAFF. The CDR3 nucleotides read TGTGCCAGCACCACGGACTGGCGTCGAGGTGAAGCTTTCTTT.

This clonotype was observed a few times. The chain employs TRBV4-2 and TRBJ1-5; the D is unclear. Trimming shortened V by 2 bases and J by 4 bases, and 12 bases separated the two germline ends. The CDR3 covers 15 residues. In germline, CDR1 is LGHNA, CDR2 YNFKEQ. CDR3 region: CASSQPGPDNQPQHF. The CDR3 DNA sequence: TGTGCCAGCAGCCAACCCGGGCCGGATAATCAGCCCCAGCATTTT.

The rearrangement joins TRBV4-3 to TRBJ2-7; D is undetermined. V was shortened by 1 base and J by 5 bases, with 3 bases between the two germline ends. This CDR3 has 11 amino acids. Germline values: CDR1 LGHNA, CDR2 YSLEER. The CDR3 region is CASSQADEQYF. CDR3 in DNA: TGCGCCAGCAGCCAAGCTGACGAGCAGTACTTC.

Only a few counts were recorded for this clonotype. V and J are TRBV7-2 and TRBJ2-1, with 9 bases fitting TRBD2. The J segment lost 6 bases and the V segment lost 5 bases, leaving 14 bases of the junction unmatched. Germline lookup yields CDR1 SGHTA and CDR2 FQGNSA. The CDR3 is 17 residues long. The CDR3 DNA follows: TGTGCCAGCAGCCCCCGAAGTAGCGGGGGCCTTTCCAATGAGCAGTTCTTC. This codes for CASSPRSSGGLSNEQFF.

In its sample, this clonotype was seen many times. The chain employs TRBV28 and TRBJ2-1, with D hard to call. CDR3 length equals 13 residues. CDR1 MDHEN and CDR2 SYDVKM come from the germline V gene. The V end lost 6 bases, the J end lost 2 bases, and 8 bases lay between the germline ends. The chain's CDR3 is CASSPAPYNEQFF. In DNA form, the CDR3 reads TGTGCCAGCAGCCCCGCCCCCTACAATGAGCAGTTCTTC.

This clonotype has only a few counts. The gene calls are TRBV7-9 and TRBJ2-4; TRBD1 aligns across 11 bases. The CDR3 has 18 residues. CDR1 SEHNR and CDR2 FQNEAQ come from the germline V gene (reference sequence). The J segment lost 3 bases and the V segment lost 5 bases, leaving 12 bases of the junction unmatched. The CDR3 DNA is TGTGCCAGCAGCCCCGGGACAGGGGGTATCGGGGTCAAAAACATTCAGTACTTC. It encodes CASSPGTGGIGVKNIQYF.

This clonotype has more than one count but fewer than ten. The V and J genes are TRBV7-9 and TRBJ1-1, with D perhaps matching TRBD1 (6 bases). The CDR3 contains 14 residues. The V end was cut by 4 bases, the J end by 0 bases, with 9 bases between. Germline CDR1 reads SEHNR; CDR2 reads FQNEAQ (reference sequence). CDR3 nucleotides: TGTGCCAGCAGCTGGACAGAGATGAACACTGAAGCTTTCTTT. This encodes CASSWTEMNTEAFF.

Only a few counts were recorded for this clonotype. The J gene is TRBJ2-1, the V gene TRBV6-2 or TRBV6-3, with 9 bases aligning to TRBD2. J was trimmed by 7 bases and V by 3 bases; bases with no gene match: 7. Germline V gene data show CDR1 as MNHEY and CDR2 as SVGEGT. This CDR3 spans 15 amino acids. The CDR3 region has the DNA TGTGCCAGCAGTTATCAGTCCAGCGGGAGGAATGAGCAGTTCTTC. It is translated as CASSYQSSGRNEQFF.

This clonotype has a handful of counts. A much more abundant neighbour one base away suggests this may be a read error. The V and J genes are TRBV30 and TRBJ2-4; no clear D. V was pared by 0 bases and J by 2 bases, with 14 bases between. The CDR3 runs to 16 residues. Germline V CDR1 and CDR2: GTSNPN, SVGIG (reference sequence). This CDR3 is CAWSVIPAETKNIQYF. CDR3 coding DNA: TGTGCCTGGAGTGTAATTCCCGCCGAGACCAAAAACATTCAGTACTTC.